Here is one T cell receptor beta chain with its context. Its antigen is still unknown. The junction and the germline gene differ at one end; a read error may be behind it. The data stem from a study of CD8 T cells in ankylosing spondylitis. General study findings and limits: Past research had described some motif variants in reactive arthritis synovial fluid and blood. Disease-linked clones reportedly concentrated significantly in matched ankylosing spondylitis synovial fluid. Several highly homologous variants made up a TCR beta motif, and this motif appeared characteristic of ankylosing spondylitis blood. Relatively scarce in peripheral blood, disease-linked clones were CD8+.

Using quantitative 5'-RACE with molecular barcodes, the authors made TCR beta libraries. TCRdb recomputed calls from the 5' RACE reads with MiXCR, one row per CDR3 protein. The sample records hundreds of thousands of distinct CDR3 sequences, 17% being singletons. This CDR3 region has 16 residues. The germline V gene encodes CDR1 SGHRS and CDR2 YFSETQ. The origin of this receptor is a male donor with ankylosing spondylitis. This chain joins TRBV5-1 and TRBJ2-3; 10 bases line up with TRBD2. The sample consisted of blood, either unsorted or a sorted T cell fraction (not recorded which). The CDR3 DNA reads TGCGCCAGCAGCTTGGAATCTAGCGGGGGCACAGATATGCAGTATTTT. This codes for CASSLESSGGTDMQYF. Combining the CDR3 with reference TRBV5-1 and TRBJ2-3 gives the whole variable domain KAGVTQTPRYLIKTRGQQVTLSCSPISGHRSVSWYQQTPGQGLQFLFEYFSETQRNKGNFPGRFSGRQFSNSRSEMNVSTLELGDSALYLCASSLESSGGTDMQYFGPGTRLTVL.